The 4 T cell receptor beta chains below were found in one sample sequenced in a study of blood T cell repertoires in COVID-19. Clones were sequenced by immunoSEQ multiplex PCR, and TCRdb holds only the in-frame ones, with some missing. This sample has a few hundred thousand clones, with 91% found just once. The sequenced sample was PBMCs or T cells enriched from blood (not recorded which). The receptors were gathered from a middle-aged woman who had been exposed to COVID-19.

The rearrangement joins TRBV2 to TRBJ1-1, with 8 bases fitting TRBD1. Germline V gene sequence: CDR1 SNHLY, CDR2 FYNNEI. J was trimmed by 7 bases and V by 8 bases; bases with no gene match: 6. The CDR3 runs 12 residues. Written as DNA, the CDR3 is TGTGCCAGCTCAGGACAGGGCTTTGAAGCTTTCTTT. This codes for CASSGQGFEAFF.

This chain links TRBV6-1 with TRBJ1-1; a possible D gene is TRBD1 (5 bases). This CDR3 has 16 residues. V lost 1 base, J lost 2 bases, and 14 bases lay in between. Looked up from germline, CDR1 is MNHNS and CDR2 is SASEGT. The CDR3 DNA follows: TGTGCCAGCAGTGAAGGTTGGGGCACCTTAAACACTGAAGCTTTCTTT. Amino acid sequence: CASSEGWGTLNTEAFF.

The chain joins TRBV4-1 to TRBJ1-6, with D perhaps TRBD1 (5 bases). Trimming took 1 base from V and 8 from J, leaving 18 bases between them. CDR3 size: 17 residues. The germline CDR1 and CDR2 sequences are MGHRA and YSYEKL. DNA for the CDR3: TGCGCCAGCAGCCAAGGAAAAAGGACCCAGGGTGATTCACCCCTCCACTTT. It translates to CASSQGKRTQGDSPLHF.

Note on this clone: Other DNA sequences within the sample encode an identical CDR3. The rearrangement uses TRBV9 and TRBJ2-7; 7 bases fit TRBD2. Germline V gene sequence: CDR1 SGDLS, CDR2 YYNGEE. Trimming took 1 base from V and 2 from J; bases not matched to a gene: 3. The CDR3 extends over 14 amino acids. In nucleotides, the CDR3 is TGTGCCAGCAGCGTAACCGGGACTACCTACGAGCAGTACTTC. It yields the protein CASSVTGTTYEQYF.